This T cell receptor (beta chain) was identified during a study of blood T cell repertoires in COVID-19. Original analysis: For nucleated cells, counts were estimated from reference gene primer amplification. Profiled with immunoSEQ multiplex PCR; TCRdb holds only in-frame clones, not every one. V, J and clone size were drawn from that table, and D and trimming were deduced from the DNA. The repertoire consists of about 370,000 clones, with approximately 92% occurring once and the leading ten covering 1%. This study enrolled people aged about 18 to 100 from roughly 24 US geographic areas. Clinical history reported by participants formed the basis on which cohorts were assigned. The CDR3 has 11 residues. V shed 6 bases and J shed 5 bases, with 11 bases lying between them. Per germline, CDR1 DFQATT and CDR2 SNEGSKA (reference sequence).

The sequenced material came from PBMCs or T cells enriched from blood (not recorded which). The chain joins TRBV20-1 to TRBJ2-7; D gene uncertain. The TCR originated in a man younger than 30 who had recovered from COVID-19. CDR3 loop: CSANEVDEQYF. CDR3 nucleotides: TGCAGTGCAAATGAGGTGGACGAGCAGTACTTC.